This T cell receptor beta chain was identified during a study of blood T cell repertoires in COVID-19. On the study more broadly: The cDNA or gDNA used as material had been derived from T cells, B-cell-depleted T cells, or PBMCs.

CDR3 size: 13 residues. After removal of 0 bases from V and 5 bases from J, the junction contained 4 bases not matched to a gene. From germline, CDR1 is GTSNPN and CDR2 SVGIG (reference sequence). The repertoire was sequenced with immunoSEQ multiplex PCR; TCRdb's copy has only in-frame clones and lacks some. The data contain around 180,000 clones, 88% of them singletons. Material for sequencing was peripheral blood. The chain is built from TRBV30 and TRBJ2-7; 7 bases fit TRBD1. This sequence originates from a human donor in a cohort sampled during active COVID-19. CDR3 nucleotides: TGTGCCTGGAGTGTAGGGACAGTCAACGAGCAGTACTTC. Its protein is CAWSVGTVNEQYF.